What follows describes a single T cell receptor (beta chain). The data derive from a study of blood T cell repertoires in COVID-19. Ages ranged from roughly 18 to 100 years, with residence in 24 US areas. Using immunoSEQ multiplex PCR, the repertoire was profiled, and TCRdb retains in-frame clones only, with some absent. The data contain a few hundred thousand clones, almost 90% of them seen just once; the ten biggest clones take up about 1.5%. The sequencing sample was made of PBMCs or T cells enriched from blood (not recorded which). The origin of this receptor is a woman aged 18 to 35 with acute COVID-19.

The CDR3 sequence is CATQAFQETQYF. As DNA, the CDR3 is TGTGCCACACAGGCCTTCCAAGAGACCCAGTACTTC. V and J are TRBV6-4 and TRBJ2-5, with D maybe TRBD1 (5 bases). This CDR3 is built from 12 residues. Germline V gene sequence: CDR1 MRHNA, CDR2 SNTAGT. Trimming cost V 10 bases and J 1 base, with 10 bases left between them.